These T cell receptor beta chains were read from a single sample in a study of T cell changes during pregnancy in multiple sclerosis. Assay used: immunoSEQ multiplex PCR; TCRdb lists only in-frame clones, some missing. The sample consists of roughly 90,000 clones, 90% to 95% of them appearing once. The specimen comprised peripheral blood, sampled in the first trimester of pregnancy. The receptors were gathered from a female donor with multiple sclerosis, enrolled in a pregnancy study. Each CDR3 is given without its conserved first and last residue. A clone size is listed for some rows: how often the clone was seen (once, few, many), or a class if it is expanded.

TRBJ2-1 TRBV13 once ASSTPTNEQF
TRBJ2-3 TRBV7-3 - ASSFLGGGHTDTQY
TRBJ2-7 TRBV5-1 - ASSVDRSSYEQY
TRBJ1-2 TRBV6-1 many ASSDRRDYT
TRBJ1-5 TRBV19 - ASSIGHRSRIVRQH
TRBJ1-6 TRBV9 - ASSDQAGLDSPLH
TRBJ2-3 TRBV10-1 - ASSEWGTSTDTQY
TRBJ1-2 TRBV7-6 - ASSSGDGTPYGYT
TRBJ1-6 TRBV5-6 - ASSPNPLRNSPLH
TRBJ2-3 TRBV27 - ASSLAGLRTDTQY
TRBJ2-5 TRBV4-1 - ASSQGYSETQY
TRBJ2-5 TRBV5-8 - ASSLDGGETQY
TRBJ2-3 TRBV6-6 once ASSAGQGYTDTQY
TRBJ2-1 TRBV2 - ASTPGLPGDEQF
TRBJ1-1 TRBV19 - ASSDRVPNTEAF
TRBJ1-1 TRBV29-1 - SGLFSGTEAF
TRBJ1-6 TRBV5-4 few ASSLVEGADLH
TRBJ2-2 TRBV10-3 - AISVVGQPTGELF
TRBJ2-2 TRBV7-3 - ASSPDDRNTGELF
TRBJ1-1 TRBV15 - ATSRGWGDTEAF
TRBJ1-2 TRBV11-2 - ASSLGGSNYGYT
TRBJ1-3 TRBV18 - ASSPLDSSGNTIY
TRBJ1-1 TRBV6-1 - ASSADRGNTEAF
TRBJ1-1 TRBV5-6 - ASGAPDRGADEAF
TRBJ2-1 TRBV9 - ASSDNLAGGYNEQF
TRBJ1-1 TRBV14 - ASSHTVRVQGMAF
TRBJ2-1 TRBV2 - ASVGGGAGNEQF
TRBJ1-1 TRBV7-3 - ASSYSGTEAF
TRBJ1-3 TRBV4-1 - ASSAAGVSGNTIY
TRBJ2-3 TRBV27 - ASRVVGLAGGPSSTDTQY
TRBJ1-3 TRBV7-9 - ATDTGSMGNTIY
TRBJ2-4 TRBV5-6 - ASSGWDNENIQY
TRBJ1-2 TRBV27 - ASSPGISLDGYT
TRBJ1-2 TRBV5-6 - ASSGFGRGISNYGYT
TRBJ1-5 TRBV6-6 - ASSISTGGSNQPQH
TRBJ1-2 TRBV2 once ASSDHGTHYGYT
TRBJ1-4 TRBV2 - ASSAVANEKLF
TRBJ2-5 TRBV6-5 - ASSYSRGPQETQY
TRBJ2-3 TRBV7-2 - ASSLGTSGAGTDTQY
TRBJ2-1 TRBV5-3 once ARSLTGSRDEQF